These 21 T cell receptor beta chains were sequenced from one sample in a study of blood T cell repertoires in COVID-19. This table comes from immunoSEQ multiplex PCR, and its TCRdb copy is limited to in-frame clones, with some not included. The sample consists of 85,000 to 130,000 clones, approximately 89% of them appearing once. Sequencing was performed on peripheral blood. The receptors shown here come from a man aged 55 to 70 with acute or convalescent COVID-19.

The V call is TRBV27, the J call TRBJ1-2; the D is unclear. This CDR3 contains 13 residues. V gave up 6 bases and J gave up 5 bases, with 13 bases separating them. Germline-derived CDR1 and CDR2 are MNHEY and SMNVEV (reference sequence). CDR3: CASSLMGSYGYTF. In DNA form, the CDR3 reads TGTGCCAGCAGCCTTATGGGGAGTTATGGCTACACCTTC.

J is TRBJ2-7 and V is TRBV12-3 or TRBV12-4; D is possibly TRBD2 (6 bases). V lost 6 bases to trimming and J lost 4 bases, with 7 bases between them. This CDR3 region has 11 residues. In nucleotides, the CDR3 is TGTGCCAGCAGCAGCGGGTACGAGCAGTACGTC. This sequence encodes CASSSGYEQYV.

This chain uses TRBV11-2 with TRBJ1-1; 8 bases are a match to TRBD1. Trimming cost V 3 bases and J 4 bases; bases outside gene matches: 1. Germline lookup yields CDR1 SGHAT and CDR2 FQNNGV. The CDR3 totals 13 residues. In nucleotides, the CDR3 is TGTGCCAGCAGCTTCAGGGGGCCCACTGAAGCTTTCTTT. Protein sequence: CASSFRGPTEAFF.

The rearrangement joins TRBV7-9 to TRBJ2-7, with 9 bases matching TRBD1. This CDR3 is built from 17 residues. Germline V gene sequence: CDR1 SEHNR, CDR2 FQNEAQ (reference sequence). V lost 2 bases to trimming and J lost 0 bases; unmatched junction nucleotides: 8. CDR3 sequence reads: CASSLIRTGEGSYEQYF. CDR3 sequence (DNA): TGTGCCAGCAGCTTAATTAGGACAGGGGAAGGCTCCTACGAGCAGTACTTC.

The chain links TRBV4-1 to TRBJ2-3; 10 bases align to TRBD2. The CDR3 contains 15 residues. Germline V gene lookup returns CDR1 MGHRA and CDR2 YSYEKL. The V gene end was trimmed by 1 base and the J gene end by 6 bases; junction bases not matched to a gene: 4. The CDR3 DNA sequence: TGCGCCAGCAGCCAAGGGGTTAGCGGGGGGGATACGCAGTATTTT. It translates to CASSQGVSGGDTQYF.

The rearrangement joins TRBV5-1 to TRBJ2-3; weak D call: TRBD1 (6 bases). Trimming shortened V by 4 bases and J by 2 bases, and 11 bases separated the two germline ends. This CDR3 is built from 14 residues. The germline CDR1 and CDR2 sequences are SGHRS and YFSETQ. The CDR3 spells CASSPGTFTDTQYF. CDR3 DNA sequence: TGCGCCAGCAGCCCCGGGACATTCACAGATACGCAGTATTTT.

This clone occurred a few times. The chain recombines TRBV9 with TRBJ2-2; 12 bases are shared with TRBD2. The CDR3 is 17 amino acids. The germline V gene has CDR1 SGDLS and CDR2 YYNGEE. V shed 3 bases and J 4 bases; nucleotides not matched to a gene: 7. CDR3 loop: CASSAYLAGGGTGELFF. CDR3 in DNA: TGTGCCAGCAGCGCCTACCTAGCGGGAGGGGGCACCGGGGAGCTGTTTTTT.

A remark on this clone: Different DNA sequences within this sample yield the same CDR3. The rearrangement links TRBV2 to TRBJ1-1; D not resolved. Looked up from germline, CDR1 is SNHLY and CDR2 is FYNNEI. CDR3 length equals 14 residues. V gave up 1 base and J gave up 0 bases, with 6 bases separating them. The DNA of the CDR3 is TGTGCCAGCAGTGAAGGCGGCCTGAACACTGAAGCTTTCTTT. The encoded protein is CASSEGGLNTEAFF.

This clone came up a few times. The chain recombines TRBV10-3 with TRBJ2-3; 10 bases line up with TRBD2. The CDR3 covers 17 residues. CDR1 is ENHRY, CDR2 SYGVKD, per germline. V was pared by 5 bases and J by 3 bases, with 11 bases of the junction left unmatched. The CDR3 spells CAISRLASGSGTDTQYF. The CDR3 bases are TGTGCCATCAGTCGCCTGGCTAGCGGGAGCGGGACAGATACGCAGTATTTT.

The rearrangement joins TRBV9 to TRBJ1-3, with 7 bases identical to TRBD1. The CDR3 runs to 19 residues. CDR1 is SGDLS, CDR2 YYNGEE, per germline. After removal of 3 bases from V and 1 base from J, the junction contained 16 bases not matched to a gene. The CDR3 region is CASSADRELQSRSGNTIYF. CDR3 nucleotides: TGTGCCAGCAGCGCCGACAGGGAATTGCAATCTAGGTCTGGAAACACCATATATTTT.

The chain couples TRBV7-6 to TRBJ2-2, with TRBD2 identical over 11 bases. The CDR3 length is 17 residues. Germline V lookup: CDR1 SGHVS, CDR2 FNYEAQ. V lost 5 bases, J lost 3 bases, and 8 bases stayed unmatched. CDR3 sequence: CASSLSTSGTYTGELFF. The DNA of the CDR3 is TGTGCCAGCAGCCTTTCGACTAGCGGGACATACACCGGGGAGCTGTTTTTT.

This chain joins TRBV19 and TRBJ2-1, with TRBD1 identical over 11 bases. After removal of 3 bases from V and 7 bases from J, the junction contained 8 bases not matched to a gene. The CDR3 runs to 16 residues. In germline, CDR1 is LNHDA, CDR2 SQIVND (reference sequence). The CDR3 sequence: CASSIGRDRGRNEQFF. The CDR3, as DNA: TGTGCCAGTAGTATCGGAAGGGACAGGGGGAGGAATGAGCAGTTCTTC.

J is TRBJ2-5 and V is TRBV5-6, with a weak D call TRBD1 (6 bases). Trimming took off 0 bases at V and 5 bases at J, with 11 bases between the two ends. The length of the CDR3 is 14 residues. Germline CDR1 is SGHDT and CDR2 is YYEEEE. CDR3 residues: CASSLEQGRETQYF. The CDR3 nucleotides are TGTGCCAGCAGCTTGGAACAGGGTAGGGAGACCCAGTACTTC.

This clone was seen a single time. The chain carries TRBV5-6 and TRBJ1-2; 9 nucleotides align to TRBD1. In germline, CDR1 is SGHDT, CDR2 YYEEEE. J was trimmed by 6 bases and V by 4 bases; bases with no gene match: 4. The CDR3 is 13 residues long. CDR3 sequence: CASSVGQGDGYTF. The CDR3 DNA reads TGTGCCAGCAGCGTGGGACAGGGCGATGGCTACACCTTC.

The chain joins TRBV12-5 to TRBJ1-5; 11 bases are shared with TRBD1. The CDR3 extends over 15 amino acids. Germline V gene sequence: CDR1 LGHNT, CDR2 FRNRAP. V gave up 4 bases and J gave up 4 bases; unmatched junction bases: 3. The CDR3 spells CASGYGDRGNQPQHF. The CDR3 DNA reads as TGTGCTAGTGGTTATGGGGACAGGGGGAATCAGCCCCAGCATTTT.

The V gene is TRBV9, the J gene TRBJ1-2, with TRBD1 as a possible D gene (6 bases). V was pared by 3 bases and J by 2 bases, with 11 bases between. Germline CDR1 is SGDLS and CDR2 is YYNGEE. The CDR3 runs to 14 residues. The CDR3 DNA is TGTGCCAGCAGCGCCCGCACAGGGAACTATGGCTACACCTTC. It yields the protein CASSARTGNYGYTF.

This CDR3 is CASNGRENQPQHF. CDR3 in DNA: TGTGCCAGCAATGGGCGGGAAAATCAGCCCCAGCATTTT. The rearrangement uses TRBV6-5 and TRBJ1-5; D remains unclear. Germline CDR1 and CDR2: MNHEY and SVGAGI. Trimming cost V 7 bases and J 4 bases, with 11 bases left between them. CDR3 size: 13 residues.

This rearrangement joins TRBV28 to TRBJ2-1; 8 nucleotides match TRBD2. The CDR3 is 13 residues long. The V segment lost 2 bases and the J segment 14 bases; nucleotides outside the gene matches: 8. Per germline, CDR1 MDHEN and CDR2 SYDVKM. The CDR3 region has the DNA TGTGCCAGCAGTTTAGGGCAAACCGGGAGGGAGTTCTTC. Residues: CASSLGQTGREFF. Using reference TRBV28 and TRBJ2-1 for the parts outside the CDR3, the full variable domain is DVKVTQSSRYLVKRTGEKVFLECVQDMDHENMFWYRQDPGLGLRLIYFSYDVKMKEKGDIPEGYSVSREKKERFSLILESASTNQTSMYLCASSLGQTGREFFGPGTRLTVL.

The V and J genes are TRBV6-5 and TRBJ1-3; 7 nucleotides line up with TRBD1. CDR3 length: 15 amino acids. Germline-derived CDR1 and CDR2 are MNHEY and SVGAGI. Trimming took 5 bases from V and 3 from J; bases not matched to a gene: 7. The CDR3 DNA reads as TGTGCCAGCAGTCGGGACAGTAATCTTGGAAACACCATATATTTT. This gives the protein CASSRDSNLGNTIYF.

The CDR3 sequence: CASSLAQGSEAFF. CDR3 bases: TGTGCCAGCAGCCTCGCACAGGGCAGTGAAGCTTTCTTT. The genes are TRBV14 and TRBJ1-1, with D perhaps TRBD1 (6 bases). The CDR3 consists of 13 residues. V lost 4 bases and J lost 7, with 13 bases in between. CDR1 SGHDN and CDR2 FVKESK come from the germline V gene.

This rearrangement joins TRBV10-3 to TRBJ1-4; a weak D match, TRBD1 (5 bases). Germline values: CDR1 ENHRY, CDR2 SYGVKD. This CDR3 is 15 amino acids long. Between the trimmed V and J ends, which lost 2 bases and 6 bases, there was a span of 13 bases. The CDR3 region has the DNA TGTGCCATCAGTGAGAGTCAGGGAACGGATGAAAAACTGTTTTTT. This gives the protein CAISESQGTDEKLFF.